This T cell receptor beta chain originates from a study of blood T cell repertoires in COVID-19. On the study more broadly: Some COVID-19 samples were acute and others convalescent; all came from the United States, Italy and Spain. Sources were T cells, B-cell-depleted T cells, or PBMCs; the material itself was cDNA or gDNA.

In the study's own analysis: Using reference gene primer amplification, nucleated cell counts were estimated. Sequencing used immunoSEQ multiplex PCR; TCRdb keeps in-frame clones, though not all of them. V and J calls and clone size are as listed in that table; D and trimming were resolved from the DNA. The sample lists 100,000 or so clones, more than 80% seen once, with approximately 9% in the top ten. V lost 3 bases to trimming and J lost 5 bases, with 8 bases between them. Germline V gene lookup returns CDR1 MNHNS and CDR2 SASEGT. The CDR3 spans 13 residues. The sequence was collected from a woman aged 65 to 85 with acute or convalescent COVID-19. The chain joins TRBV6-1 to TRBJ1-5, with D hard to call. Sequencing input: peripheral blood. CDR3 sequence reads: CASSDSGDQPQHF. CDR3 nucleotides: TGTGCCAGCAGTGACAGCGGGGATCAGCCCCAGCATTTT.